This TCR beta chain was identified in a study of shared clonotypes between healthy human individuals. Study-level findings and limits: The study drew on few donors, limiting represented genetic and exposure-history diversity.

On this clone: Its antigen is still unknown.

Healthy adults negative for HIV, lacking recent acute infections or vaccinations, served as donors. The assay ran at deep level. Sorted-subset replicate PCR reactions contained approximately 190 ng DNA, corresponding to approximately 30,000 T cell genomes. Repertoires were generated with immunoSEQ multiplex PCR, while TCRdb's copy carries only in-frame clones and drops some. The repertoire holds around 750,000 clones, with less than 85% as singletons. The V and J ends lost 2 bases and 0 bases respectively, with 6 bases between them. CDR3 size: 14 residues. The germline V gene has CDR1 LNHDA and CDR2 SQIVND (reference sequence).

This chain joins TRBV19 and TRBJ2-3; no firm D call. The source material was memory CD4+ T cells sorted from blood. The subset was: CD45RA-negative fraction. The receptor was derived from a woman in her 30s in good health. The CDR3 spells CASSIQVSTDTQYF. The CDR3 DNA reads TGTGCCAGTAGTATACAGGTTAGCACAGATACGCAGTATTTT.